The 10 T cell receptor beta chains below come from one sample, sequenced in a study of shared clonotypes between healthy human individuals. Assay: immunoSEQ multiplex PCR; the TCRdb copy retains only in-frame clones and omits some. The sample gives around 2.3 million clones, under 97% of which show up once; 0.1% to 0.15% is in the top ten. Sequencing used naive CD4+ T cells sorted from blood. Sample subset: CD45RA+ positively selected. These TCRs come from a man between 18 and 29 years old in good health.

J is TRBJ2-3 and V is TRBV11-3, with TRBD2 matching over 13 bases. In germline, CDR1 is SGHNT, CDR2 YENEEA. V lost 3 bases and J lost 5; bases outside the gene matches: 5. This CDR3 is 16 amino acids long. CDR3 bases: TGTGCCAGCAGCTTGACTAGCGGGAGGATAAGAGATACGCAGTATTTT. The encoded protein is CASSLTSGRIRDTQYF.

The V and J genes are TRBV30 and TRBJ2-7, with D possibly matching TRBD1 (5 bases). Trimming removed 0 bases at V and 7 bases at J, with 16 bases between. The CDR3 totals 14 residues. The germline V gene encodes CDR1 GTSNPN and CDR2 SVGIG (reference sequence). The CDR3 sequence is CAWSVSWAGQEQYF. The CDR3 DNA follows: TGTGCCTGGAGTGTATCTTGGGCAGGGCAGGAGCAGTACTTC.

The chain uses TRBV30 and TRBJ2-2; D is ambiguous. The CDR3 runs 14 residues. Trimming removed 6 bases from V and 0 bases from J, with 11 bases in between. The germline gives CDR1 GTSNPN, CDR2 SVGIG (reference sequence). The CDR3 here is CACRRATNTGELFF. Here the CDR3 DNA reads TGTGCCTGCAGGCGAGCAACGAACACCGGGGAGCTGTTTTTT.

Comment on this clone: Other nucleotide sequences from this sample produce the same CDR3. J is TRBJ2-1 and V is TRBV2; the D is unclear. This CDR3 comprises 11 residues. V dropped 6 bases and J dropped 5 bases, with 5 bases sitting between them. Per germline, CDR1 SNHLY and CDR2 FYNNEI. The CDR3 DNA is TGTGCCAGCAGCGTGAACAATGAGCAGTTCTTC. It specifies CASSVNNEQFF.

V and J are TRBV7-8 and TRBJ1-5; 8 nucleotides line up with TRBD1. Germline V gives CDR1 SGHVS, CDR2 FQNEAQ. The CDR3 is 17 residues long. V trimming: 5 bases; J trimming: 2 bases; junction bases outside the gene matches: 11. The CDR3 spells CASSGRDRPWGNQPQHF. The CDR3, as DNA: TGTGCCAGCAGCGGAAGGGACAGGCCTTGGGGCAATCAGCCCCAGCATTTT.

V is TRBV5-1 and J is TRBJ2-7; the match to TRBD1 covers 9 bases. The germline V gene encodes CDR1 SGHRS and CDR2 YFSETQ. CDR3 length equals 16 residues. V lost 4 bases, J lost 0 bases, and 8 bases stayed unmatched. The CDR3 spells CASSKAGTGSSYEQYF. The CDR3 DNA reads TGCGCCAGCAGCAAAGCCGGGACAGGGAGCTCCTACGAGCAGTACTTC.

As DNA, the CDR3 is TGTGCCACCAGCAGAGATAGCGGGGCCTCCAATGAGCAGTTCTTC. This sequence encodes CATSRDSGASNEQFF. The chain couples TRBV15 to TRBJ2-1, with 8 positions matching TRBD2. The CDR3 has 15 residues. From germline, CDR1 is LNHNV and CDR2 YYDKDF (reference sequence). Losses at the gene ends were 0 bases for V and 6 bases for J; bases not matched to a gene: 4.

Note on this clone: Additional DNA sequences in this sample encode the identical CDR3. The genes are TRBV27 and TRBJ2-3; D remains ambiguous. The CDR3 runs 13 residues. Germline V gives CDR1 MNHEY, CDR2 SMNVEV (reference sequence). Trimming took 2 bases from V and 0 from J, leaving 3 bases between them. The CDR3 reads CASSLLSTDTQYF. The CDR3 DNA sequence: TGTGCCAGCAGTTTACTTAGCACAGATACGCAGTATTTT.

As for this clone: The junction departs from the called germline gene at one end, perhaps through a read error. The chain joins TRBV19 to TRBJ2-4, with 11 bases identical to TRBD2. The germline V gene has CDR1 LNHDA and CDR2 SQIVND (reference sequence). CDR3 length: 13 amino acids. The CDR3 DNA sequence: TGTGCCAGTAGTGTGCTAGCGGGAGGTGGGCCGAACTTC. It codes for CASSVLAGGGPNF.

V and J are TRBV18 and TRBJ2-1, with D uncertain. The CDR3 sequence is 16 residues long. CDR1 is KGHSH and CDR2 is LQKENI in the germline V gene. Trimming took off 2 bases at V and 0 bases at J, with 11 bases between the two ends. The CDR3, as DNA: TGTGCCAGCTCACCAGCGACAAAGGGCTCCTACAATGAGCAGTTCTTC. Protein product: CASSPATKGSYNEQFF. Drawing the rest from reference TRBV18 and TRBJ2-1, the complete variable domain is NAGVMQNPRHLVRRRGQEARLRCSPMKGHSHVYWYRQLPEEGLKFMVYLQKENIIDESGMPKERFSAEFPKEGPSILRIQQVVRGDSAAYFCASSPATKGSYNEQFFGPGTRLTVL.